This TCR beta chain was identified in a study of patients and donors after allogeneic stem cell transplantation. TCRdb re-derived calls from the RT-PCR reads in MiXCR, one entry per CDR3 protein. The sample has more than 25,000 distinct CDR3 sequences; 7% to 8.5% are singletons. The sample holds a few counts of this clonotype. From germline, CDR1 is SGDLS and CDR2 YYNGEE. The CDR3 has 14 amino acids. V was shortened by 5 bases and J by 0 bases, with 8 bases between the two germline ends. The V and J genes are TRBV9 and TRBJ2-2; possibly TRBD1 for D (5 bases). The sequenced sample consisted of blood, either unsorted or a sorted T cell fraction (not recorded which). This clonotype was sampled from a human donor who was either an allogeneic HSCT recipient or a stem cell or donor lymphocyte infusion donor (not recorded which). It is not recorded whose cells these are; they may come from a transplant donor. CDR3 residues: CASRGRTNTGELFF. The CDR3 bases are TGTGCCAGCAGGGGGCGGACGAACACCGGGGAGCTGTTTTTT.